The 13 T cell receptor beta chains given below trace back to one sample, sequenced in a study of tumor-infiltrating lymphocytes in primary liver carcinoma. Total RNA (roughly 550 ng) served as template for TCR beta cDNA synthesis primed by a constant-region primer. For TCR beta, libraries were produced by three nested multiplex PCR rounds using slightly modified ARM-PCR. A C-beta reverse primer and TRBV1-TRBV30 forward primers served in each of the first two PCR rounds, at 10 cycles apiece. TCRdb ran MiXCR on the multiplex PCR reads and lists one entry per CDR3 protein. Here the sample spans around 190,000 distinct CDR3 sequences, around four fifths being singletons. Extraction of RNA together with DNA used roughly 19-32 mg of unsorted bulk tissue. Sequenced material: tumor tissue from primary liver carcinoma. The receptors come from a man in his forties with primary liver carcinoma and hepatitis B virus infection.

A few counts support this clonotype. The CDR3 does not end in the conserved phenylalanine or tryptophan, so this is likely a read error. The J gene is TRBJ2-7, the V gene TRBV28; no clear D. Between the trimmed V and J ends, which lost 6 bases and 5 bases, there was a span of 17 bases. The CDR3 runs 14 residues. Germline lookup yields CDR1 MDHEN and CDR2 SYDVKM. CDR3: CASSPAPGRDEQYL. The CDR3, as DNA: TGTGCCAGCAGCCCTGCTCCGGGTAGGGACGAGCAGTACTTA.

About this clonotype itself: A junction boundary mismatches the germline segment, possibly from a read error. The chain carries TRBV5-6 and TRBJ2-7; D gene unclear. Per the germline V gene, CDR1 is SGHDT and CDR2 is YYEEEE. The CDR3 extends over 13 amino acids. The DNA for the CDR3 is TGTGCCAGAAGCTCCTTGATGATCCACGAGCAGTACTTC. Encoded protein: CARSSLMIHEQYF.

As to this clonotype: At one of its ends the junction is not consistent with the germline gene, which may arise from a read error. The V call is TRBV30, the J call TRBJ2-1; 8 bases are a match to TRBD2. CDR3 length: 15 residues. CDR1 GTSNPN and CDR2 SVGIG come from the germline V gene (reference sequence). The CDR3 protein is CVWSEEFSGVNEQFF. The CDR3 coding sequence is TGTGTCTGGAGTGAAGAGTTTAGCGGGGTAAATGAGCAGTTCTTC.

This sequence joins TRBV6-1 and TRBJ2-1; D perhaps matches TRBD2 (5 bases). This CDR3 region has 17 residues. In germline, CDR1 is MNHNS, CDR2 SASEGT. Deletions cut 10 bases from V and 5 bases from J, with 27 bases between. The CDR3 DNA is TGTGCCAACGTAACCCTCGGGGAGACCAGGCCTGACAATGAGCAGTTCTTC. This codes for CANVTLGETRPDNEQFF.

As regards this clonotype: A junction end diverges from the germline sequence, so it may reflect a read error. Here the CDR3 DNA reads TGCAACGCCCAGCGGGGGGGCACAGATACGGAGCATTTT. This gives the protein CNAQRGGTDTEHF. The chain has TRBV29-1 and TRBJ2-3; 10 bases line up with TRBD2. CDR3 size: 13 residues. The germline V gene encodes CDR1 SQVTM and CDR2 ANQGSEA.

On this clonotype: One junction end disagrees with the germline gene, perhaps due to a read error. The chain employs TRBV6-6 and TRBJ1-2, with D unclear. The CDR3 is made up of 14 amino acids. Germline CDR1 is MNHNY and CDR2 is SVGAGI (reference sequence). The DNA for the CDR3 is TGTGCCAGCACCACGAGTCCCAGGAACTATGGTTACACCTTC. Its protein product is CASTTSPRNYGYTF.

In the case of this clonotype: At one end the junction does not follow the germline gene, possibly because of a read error. The chain couples TRBV28 to TRBJ2-6, with 7 bases identical to TRBD1. The germline V gene encodes CDR1 MDHEN and CDR2 SYDVKM. The length of the CDR3 is 18 residues. The CDR3 is CASNRGETVLSGANVLTF. DNA for the CDR3: TGTGCCAGCAACAGGGGTGAGACCGTCCTCTCTGGGGCCAATGTCCTGACTTTC.

About this clonotype itself: One end of the junction fails to match germline, which may point to a read error. CDR3 protein: CARSLAWVETQYF. The CDR3 coding sequence is TGTGCCAGGAGTTTAGCGTGGGTAGAGACTCAGTACTTC. The chain carries TRBV12-3 or TRBV12-4 and TRBJ2-5, with D maybe TRBD2 (5 bases). There are 13 residues in the CDR3.

A remark on this clonotype: The junction departs from germline at one end; a sequencing error may be responsible. The chain couples TRBV4-3 to TRBJ2-7; possibly TRBD1 or TRBD2 for D (6 bases each). Germline-derived CDR1 and CDR2 are LGHNA and YSLEER. CDR3 length equals 15 residues. The CDR3 bases are TGCGCTAGCAGCCAAGATAGGGGGGCGGTAGACGAGCAGTGCTTC. This encodes CASSQDRGAVDEQCF.

This clonotype was detected once. The rearrangement uses TRBV6-6 and TRBJ2-7; 8 nucleotides line up with TRBD2. The CDR3 extends over 18 amino acids. V lost 0 bases and J lost 0; bases outside the gene matches: 10. Germline V gene data show CDR1 as MNHNY and CDR2 as SVGAGI (reference sequence). The CDR3 here is CASSYSVLADLSSYEQYF. The CDR3, as DNA: TGTGCCAGCAGTTACTCCGTACTAGCGGACTTAAGCTCCTACGAGCAGTACTTC.

Concerning this clonotype: At one end the junction does not follow the germline gene, possibly because of a read error. This sequence joins TRBV28 and TRBJ1-5, with D perhaps matching TRBD1 (5 bases). The CDR3 length is 17 residues. Per the germline V gene, CDR1 is MDHEN and CDR2 is SYDVKM. The CDR3 sequence: CTSRLGITGLSNQSQHF. The CDR3 DNA is TGTACCAGCCGCCTGGGGATAACGGGGCTTAGCAATCAGTCCCAGCATTTT. The full variable domain, its missing parts supplied by reference TRBV28 and TRBJ1-5, is DVKVTQSSRYLVKRTGEKVFLECVQDMDHENMFWYRQDPGLGLRLIYFSYDVKMKEKGDIPEGYSVSREKKERFSLILESASTNQTSMYLCTSRLGITGLSNQSQHFGDGTRLSIL.

Concerning this clonotype: An end of the junction differs from the germline gene, which may be a read error. This chain uses TRBV4-2 with TRBJ2-7; D gene unclear. Germline values: CDR1 LGHNA, CDR2 YNFKEQ. This CDR3 is 13 amino acids long. DNA of the CDR3: TGTGCCAGCGGCCATGTCCTTGACTACGAGCAGTACTTC. It translates to CASGHVLDYEQYF.

The chain recombines TRBV6-1 with TRBJ1-2; the match to TRBD1 covers 9 bases. The V gene's germline CDR1 is MNHNS and CDR2 SASEGT. Trimming at V came to 7 bases and at J to 6 bases, leaving 9 bases not matched to a gene. The CDR3 runs 14 residues. CDR3 protein: CASTSGTGFHGYTF. In DNA, the CDR3 is TGTGCCAGCACTTCTGGGACAGGGTTCCATGGCTACACCTTC.